Below, 8 T cell receptor beta chains from the same sample are listed, as sequenced in a study of blood T cell repertoires in COVID-19. Some clones are missing from TCRdb's copy, which holds only in-frame ones; the method was immunoSEQ multiplex PCR. The sample shows 200,000 to 300,000 clones, about 91% of them seen only once. The sequenced sample consisted of peripheral blood. Every receptor here comes from a woman between 25 and 40 years old with COVID-19, enrolled during active disease.

The chain has TRBV5-1 and TRBJ2-5; 16 positions agree with TRBD2. This CDR3 has 17 residues. CDR1 SGHRS and CDR2 YFSETQ come from the germline V gene. Trimming removed 3 bases from V and 4 bases from J; junction bases left unmatched: 6. CDR3 in amino acids: CASSSGLAGGPRETQYF. In nucleotides, the CDR3 is TGCGCCAGCAGCTCGGGACTAGCGGGGGGGCCTCGAGAGACCCAGTACTTC.

The CDR3: CSASSDLTRDTQYF. Written as DNA, the CDR3 is TGCAGTGCTAGTTCGGACTTGACGAGAGATACGCAGTATTTT. This chain connects TRBV20-1 to TRBJ2-3; maybe TRBD2 (5 bases). Germline-derived CDR1 and CDR2 are DFQATT and SNEGSKA (reference sequence). The CDR3 has 14 amino acids. V lost 3 bases, J lost 5 bases, and 15 bases lay in between.

This clone was observed many times. The chain recombines TRBV29-1 with TRBJ2-1; 7 bases are a match to TRBD1. Losses at the gene ends were 3 bases for V and 2 bases for J; bases not matched to a gene: 4. The germline CDR1 and CDR2 sequences are SQVTM and ANQGSEA. The CDR3 is 14 residues long. The CDR3 coding sequence is TGCAGCGTTGAGGGGGACAGAACCTACAATGAGCAGTTCTTC. Translation: CSVEGDRTYNEQFF.

This chain connects TRBV5-1 to TRBJ2-1; 8 bases agree with TRBD2. The CDR3 is 17 amino acids. V gave up 4 bases and J gave up 6 bases; unmatched junction bases: 15. Germline V CDR1 and CDR2: SGHRS, YFSETQ. For the CDR3, the DNA is TGCGCCAGCAGCCCGCCAGTATTCGGTGCGGGGGGCAATGAGCAGTTCTTC. It yields the protein CASSPPVFGAGGNEQFF.

The chain carries TRBV27 and TRBJ2-7, with 16 bases that match TRBD2. CDR1 and CDR2 (germline): MNHEY, SMNVEV (reference sequence). Trimming removed 5 bases from V and 6 bases from J; junction bases left unmatched: 13. This CDR3 is built from 18 residues. CDR3 nucleotide sequence: TGTGCCAGCAGTCCTAGTCCGGGACTAGCGGGGGGGCACGTCGAGCAGTACTTC. Its translation: CASSPSPGLAGGHVEQYF.

The chain links TRBV7-9 to TRBJ2-3, with D uncertain. The CDR3 is made up of 12 amino acids. The germline CDR1 and CDR2 sequences are SEHNR and FQNEAQ (reference sequence). Deletions cut 5 bases from V and 6 bases from J, with 9 bases between. The CDR3 region is CASSPNPDTQYF. CDR3 sequence (DNA): TGTGCCAGCAGCCCTAACCCGGATACGCAGTATTTT. Drawing the rest from reference TRBV7-9 and TRBJ2-3, the complete variable domain is DTGVSQNPRHKITKRGQNVTFRCDPISEHNRLYWYRQTLGQGPEFLTYFQNEAQLEKSRLLSDRFSAERPKGSFSTLEIQRTEQGDSAMYLCASSPNPDTQYFGPGTRLTVL.

This sequence joins TRBV4-1 and TRBJ2-7; 7 nucleotides match TRBD2. The CDR3 is 15 residues long. Per germline, CDR1 MGHRA and CDR2 YSYEKL. With V trimmed by 1 base and J by 3 bases, 6 bases remained unmatched. CDR3 sequence: CASSQGASGLYEQYV. In DNA, the CDR3 is TGCGCCAGCAGCCAAGGTGCTAGCGGACTCTACGAGCAGTACGTC.

This chain uses TRBV6-5 with TRBJ1-6; unclear D gene. Germline V gene sequence: CDR1 MNHEY, CDR2 SVGAGI. Trimming removed 7 bases at V and 7 bases at J, with 11 bases between. This CDR3 is built from 13 residues. Written as DNA, the CDR3 is TGTGCCAGCAATCCCAGGAAAAATTCACCCCTCCACTTT. This encodes CASNPRKNSPLHF.